A single sample gave rise to the 17 T cell receptor beta chains below, sequenced in a study of blood T cell repertoires in COVID-19. The assay was immunoSEQ multiplex PCR, and TCRdb's table has in-frame clones only and misses some. This table holds hundreds of thousands of clones, 83% found once. Input material: PBMCs or T cells enriched from blood (not recorded which). The receptors come from a woman aged 45-60 years who had been exposed to COVID-19.

This sequence joins TRBV3-1 (or the pseudogene TRBV3-2) and TRBJ2-7; 8 positions agree with TRBD1. With 3 bases clipped from V and 5 bases from J, the junction kept 9 bases outside the gene matches. Germline CDR1 and CDR2: LGHDT and YNNKEL (reference sequence). The CDR3 is 15 amino acids. CDR3 DNA: TGTGCCAGCAGCCAGGACAGGACAGGGCTCAACGAGCAGTACTTC. Its protein is CASSQDRTGLNEQYF.

There are a few counts of this clone. Here the CDR3 reads CASSSSGGASYNEQFF. As DNA, the CDR3 is TGTGCCAGCAGCTCAAGCGGGGGGGCCTCCTACAATGAGCAGTTCTTC. This chain connects TRBV7-2 to TRBJ2-1, with 10 nucleotides matching TRBD2. V lost 4 bases, J lost 0 bases, and 3 bases stayed unmatched. This CDR3 spans 16 amino acids. Germline V gives CDR1 SGHTA, CDR2 FQGNSA.

This chain connects TRBV2 to TRBJ1-3; perhaps TRBD1 as D (5 bases). This CDR3 has 15 residues. Per germline, CDR1 SNHLY and CDR2 FYNNEI. Trimming pared 7 bases from V and 0 bases from J, leaving 13 bases between. The CDR3 DNA sequence: TGTGCCAGCAAAGCAGGGCGAAGCTCTGGAAACACCATATATTTT. Encoded protein: CASKAGRSSGNTIYF.

This CDR3 reads CASSTYRAGDTQYF. The CDR3 nucleotides are TGTGCCAGCAGTACGTACAGGGCGGGAGATACGCAGTATTTT. The chain uses TRBV27 and TRBJ2-3, with D possibly matching TRBD1 (6 bases). The germline gives CDR1 MNHEY, CDR2 SMNVEV (reference sequence). The CDR3 totals 14 residues. V shed 5 bases and J shed 5 bases, with 14 bases lying between them.

The V call is TRBV6-1, the J call TRBJ1-2, with TRBD1 matching over 8 bases. The germline V gene has CDR1 MNHNS and CDR2 SASEGT. CDR3 length equals 15 residues. V lost 1 base and J lost 4; bases outside the gene matches: 5. This chain's CDR3 is CASSEGQGKSYGYTF. The CDR3 nucleotides read TGTGCCAGCAGTGAAGGACAGGGGAAAAGCTATGGCTACACCTTC.

The V gene is TRBV5-1, the J gene TRBJ2-1; 10 bases map to TRBD1. With 0 bases clipped from V and 9 bases from J, the junction kept 6 bases outside the gene matches. Germline V gene data show CDR1 as SGHRS and CDR2 as YFSETQ. This CDR3 contains 15 residues. The CDR3 is CASSLVATGGVEQFF. The CDR3 DNA follows: TGCGCCAGCAGCTTGGTGGCGACAGGGGGCGTTGAGCAGTTCTTC.

The genes are TRBV4-1 and TRBJ1-2, with a possible D match to TRBD1 (6 bases). V was shortened by 6 bases and J by 0 bases, with 14 bases between the two germline ends. Germline CDR1 reads MGHRA; CDR2 reads YSYEKL. This CDR3 region has 15 residues. This CDR3 reads CASSPGQMANYGYTF. CDR3 nucleotide sequence: TGCGCCAGCAGTCCTGGACAGATGGCTAACTATGGCTACACCTTC.

The CDR3 nucleotides read TGTGCCAGCAGCGCTCCGGGTCTCGAAGAAGCTTTCTTT. Its translation: CASSAPGLEEAFF. The chain carries TRBV2 and TRBJ1-1; D gene uncertain. The V end was cut by 6 bases, the J end by 8 bases, with 16 bases between. CDR1 is SNHLY, CDR2 FYNNEI, per germline. The CDR3 consists of 13 residues. The whole variable domain, filled in from reference TRBV2 and TRBJ1-1, reads EPEVTQTPSHQVTQMGQEVILRCVPISNHLYFYWYRQILGQKVEFLVSFYNNEISEKSEIFDDQFSVERPDGSNFTLKIRSTKLEDSAMYFCASSAPGLEEAFFGQGTRLTVV.

This chain uses TRBV25-1 with TRBJ1-1, with a tentative D call TRBD1 (5 bases). The germline gives CDR1 MGHDK, CDR2 SYGVNS. The CDR3 is made up of 11 amino acids. Trimming pared 4 bases from V and 8 bases from J, leaving 8 bases between. The CDR3 loop reads CASSGYREAFF. The CDR3 DNA follows: TGTGCCAGCAGTGGTTACAGGGAAGCTTTCTTT.

CDR3 sequence (DNA): TGCGCCAGCAGTGAAGACAGGGGTTATGAGCAGTTCTTC. Translating it yields CASSEDRGYEQFF. The chain employs TRBV10-1 and TRBJ2-1, with 8 nucleotides matching TRBD1. Germline assignment: CDR1 WNHNN and CDR2 SYGVQD (reference sequence). The CDR3 runs to 13 residues. J lost 8 bases, V lost 3 bases, and 3 bases had no gene match.

The V gene is TRBV11-2, the J gene TRBJ2-3; 8 bases map to TRBD2. The junction had 11 bases not matched to a gene; V was cut back by 4 bases and J by 2 bases. The CDR3 extends over 17 amino acids. Germline V gives CDR1 SGHAT, CDR2 FQNNGV. The CDR3 is CASSWASGGLLTDTQYF. Written as DNA, the CDR3 is TGTGCCAGCAGCTGGGCGAGCGGGGGTCTCCTCACAGATACGCAGTATTTT.

The rearrangement links TRBV18 to TRBJ2-7, with D maybe TRBD1 (5 bases). This CDR3 has 16 residues. Germline V gene sequence: CDR1 KGHSH, CDR2 LQKENI. The V gene lost 5 bases and the J gene lost 2 bases, with 19 bases spanning the gap. DNA of the CDR3: TGTGCCAGCTCAGAATCAGGGCAGGTTAGTACCTACGAGCAGTACTTC. The encoded protein is CASSESGQVSTYEQYF.

The V and J genes are TRBV5-1 and TRBJ1-1; no clear D gene. CDR1 is SGHRS and CDR2 is YFSETQ in the germline V gene. V was cut by 1 base and J by 0 bases, with 10 bases left in between. The CDR3 is 15 residues long. CDR3 DNA: TGCGCCAGCAGCTTGAATAGCCTTCTGAACACTGAAGCTTTCTTT. It specifies CASSLNSLLNTEAFF.

The CDR3 sequence is CAWSTSGTLQETQYF. DNA for the CDR3: TGTGCCTGGAGTACGAGCGGGACGCTTCAAGAGACCCAGTACTTC. The V call is TRBV30, the J call TRBJ2-5; TRBD2 aligns across 7 bases. V lost 2 bases, J lost 2 bases, and 8 bases stayed unmatched. The CDR3 covers 15 residues. The germline CDR1 and CDR2 sequences are GTSNPN and SVGIG (reference sequence).

This clone was recorded only once. V gene TRBV6-1 combines with J gene TRBJ2-6; unclear D gene. The CDR3 totals 15 residues. The germline V gene encodes CDR1 MNHNS and CDR2 SASEGT. Trimming pared 1 base from V and 0 bases from J, leaving 4 bases between. The CDR3: CASSEDSSGANVLTF. CDR3 DNA: TGTGCCAGCAGTGAAGACAGCTCTGGGGCCAACGTCCTGACTTTC.

The chain recombines TRBV7-2 with TRBJ2-7, with a possible D match to TRBD1 (6 bases). Germline CDR1 and CDR2: SGHTA and FQGNSA. The CDR3 spans 14 residues. V gave up 2 bases and J gave up 2 bases, with 10 bases separating them. Here the CDR3 DNA reads TGTGCCAGCAGCTTATTCAGGGGCCCCTACGAGCAGTACTTC. This translates into CASSLFRGPYEQYF.

The chain combines TRBV5-1 with TRBJ1-3, with a tentative D call TRBD1 (5 bases). CDR3 length: 16 residues. V lost 0 bases and J lost 0, with 10 bases in between. The V gene's germline CDR1 is SGHRS and CDR2 YFSETQ. The DNA of the CDR3 is TGCGCCAGCAGCTTGGAGGGGCTTAGCTCTGGAAACACCATATATTTT. This codes for CASSLEGLSSGNTIYF. The full variable domain, rest sourced from reference TRBV5-1 and TRBJ1-3, is KAGVTQTPRYLIKTRGQQVTLSCSPISGHRSVSWYQQTPGQGLQFLFEYFSETQRNKGNFPGRFSGRQFSNSRSEMNVSTLELGDSALYLCASSLEGLSSGNTIYFGEGSWLTVV.